This is a list of T cell receptor beta chains from one sample in a study of PD-L1 blockade in urothelial cancer. Method: immunoSEQ multiplex PCR; TCRdb's copy keeps in-frame clones and lacks some. The data hold around 110,000 clones, with roughly 90% observed a single time. Source: PBMCs, taken around atezolizumab (anti-PD-L1) treatment. These TCRs come from a man between 60 and 75 years old with urothelial cancer. The CDR3 runs from the conserved cysteine through the conserved F or W. Each record gives: D gene, J gene, CDR3 length, clone size, V gene, CDR3 DNA, CDR3 protein. A D gene is named only where the DNA matches it firmly. Clone size is stated in some rows and not others, as once, few, many or a class when expanded.

TRBD2 TRBJ2-3 20 - TRBV9 TGTGCCAGCAGCGTAGATCAGGGACTAGCGGGGGGGCGGGGCACAGATACGCAGTATTTT CASSVDQGLAGGRGTDTQYF
TRBD2 TRBJ2-1 15 - TRBV2 TGTGCCAGCAGCGCGACTAGCGGGGGGGCCGGCGAGCAGTTCTTC CASSATSGGAGEQFF
- TRBJ2-7 10 - TRBV28 TGTGCCAGCAGGCGCTACGAGCAGTACTTC CASRRYEQYF
- TRBJ1-5 13 - TRBV28 TGTGCCAGCAGAGGGGATTCATACCAGCCCCAGCATTTT CASRGDSYQPQHF
- TRBJ1-4 14 once TRBV6-1 TGTGCCAGCAATGACAGGACAACTAATGAAAAACTGTTTTTT CASNDRTTNEKLFF
- TRBJ2-3 14 - TRBV9 TGTGCCAGCAGCCCCCGGTACGGGGCAGATACGCAGTATTTT CASSPRYGADTQYF
TRBD1 TRBJ2-3 14 - TRBV28 TGTGCCAGCGGAGGACAGGGTGTAGCAGATACGCAGTATTTT CASGGQGVADTQYF
TRBD1 TRBJ2-7 15 - TRBV30 TGTGCCTGGAGTGTAGGTGACAGGGGCTCCTACGAGCAGTACTTC CAWSVGDRGSYEQYF
- TRBJ1-2 14 - TRBV4-3 TGCGCCAGCAGCCAAGATTACAAGAACTATGGCTACACCTTC CASSQDYKNYGYTF
- TRBJ2-7 15 once TRBV2 TGTGCCAGCAGTGCGCGACACCGAGGGGGCTACGAGCAGTACTTC CASSARHRGGYEQYF
- TRBJ2-2 15 - TRBV19 TGTGCCAGTAGTATAGATGTGCAGGCTCGGGGGGAGCTGTTTTTT CASSIDVQARGELFF
- TRBJ1-1 13 - TRBV30 TGTGCCTGGAGTGTACAAGATGACACTGAAGCTTTCTTT CAWSVQDDTEAFF
TRBD1 TRBJ1-5 16 - TRBV7-2 TGTGCCAGCAGGAGTGACAGGGGCTTCGGCAATCAGCCCCAGCATTTT CASRSDRGFGNQPQHF
- TRBJ1-4 14 - TRBV25-1 TGTGCCAGCAGACAGGGAACAACTAATGAAAAACTGTTTTTT CASRQGTTNEKLFF
- TRBJ2-6 18 - TRBV9 TGTGCCAGCAGCGTAGTAAGTCAGGCGAGCTCTGGGGCCAACGTCCTGACTTTC CASSVVSQASSGANVLTF
TRBD2 TRBJ2-3 15 - TRBV6-5 TGTGCCAGCAGTCACAGAGCGGGAGATGTAGATACGCAGTATTTT CASSHRAGDVDTQYF
- TRBJ1-2 13 - TRBV10-3 TGTGCCATCAGTGTAGACAAAACTTATGGCTACACCTTC CAISVDKTYGYTF
- TRBJ1-4 13 - TRBV18 TGTGCCAGCTCACGGGGCAGGAATGAAAAACTGTTTTTT CASSRGRNEKLFF
TRBD2 TRBJ2-7 14 - TRBV18 TGTGCCAGCTCGCCCGGACTAGCGGGAGATGCGAAGTACTTC CASSPGLAGDAKYF
- TRBJ1-6 12 few TRBV5-6 TGTGCCAGCAGCACATGGAATTCACCCCTCCACTTT CASSTWNSPLHF
TRBD1 TRBJ2-5 15 once TRBV5-1 TGCGCCAGCAGTCTAGGGACAGGGTCCCAAGAGACCCAGTACTTC CASSLGTGSQETQYF
TRBD1 TRBJ2-5 14 - TRBV9 TGTGCCAGCAGCGTATTCGACAGGGGTAAGGCCCAGTACTTC CASSVFDRGKAQYF